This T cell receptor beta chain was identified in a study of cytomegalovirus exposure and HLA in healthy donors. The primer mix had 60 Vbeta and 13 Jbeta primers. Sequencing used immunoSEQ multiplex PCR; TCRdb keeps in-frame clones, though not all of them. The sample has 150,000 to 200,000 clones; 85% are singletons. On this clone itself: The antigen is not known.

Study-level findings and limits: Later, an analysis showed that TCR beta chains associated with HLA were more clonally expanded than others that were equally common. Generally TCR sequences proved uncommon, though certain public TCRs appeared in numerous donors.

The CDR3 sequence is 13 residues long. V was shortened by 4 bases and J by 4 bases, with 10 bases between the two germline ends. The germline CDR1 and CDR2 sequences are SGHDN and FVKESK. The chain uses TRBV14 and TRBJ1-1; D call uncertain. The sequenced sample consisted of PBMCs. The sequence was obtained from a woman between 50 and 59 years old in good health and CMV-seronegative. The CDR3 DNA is TGTGCCAGCAGCCTTCGTCTCTCCACTGAAGCTTTCTTT. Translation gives CASSLRLSTEAFF.